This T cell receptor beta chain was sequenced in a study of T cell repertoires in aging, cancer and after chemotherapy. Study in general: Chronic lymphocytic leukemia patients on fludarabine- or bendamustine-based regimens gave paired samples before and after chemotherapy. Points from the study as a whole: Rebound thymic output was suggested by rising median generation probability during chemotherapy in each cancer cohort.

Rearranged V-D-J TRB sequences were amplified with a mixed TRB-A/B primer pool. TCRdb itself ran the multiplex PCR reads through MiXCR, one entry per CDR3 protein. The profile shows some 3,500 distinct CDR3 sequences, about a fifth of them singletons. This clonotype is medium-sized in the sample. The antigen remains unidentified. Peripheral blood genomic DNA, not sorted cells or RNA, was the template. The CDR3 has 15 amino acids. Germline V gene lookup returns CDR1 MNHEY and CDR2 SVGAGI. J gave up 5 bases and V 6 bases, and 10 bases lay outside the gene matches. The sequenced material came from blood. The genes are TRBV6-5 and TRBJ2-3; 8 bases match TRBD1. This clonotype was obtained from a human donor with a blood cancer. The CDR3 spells CASSYRTGRIDTQYF. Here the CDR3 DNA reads TGTGCCAGCAGCTATCGGACAGGGCGCATAGATACGCAGTATTTT.